Sequencing of this T cell receptor beta chain was carried out in a study of CD8+ T cells in alopecia areata. Extraction of RNA preceded its reverse transcription into cDNA, which served as the sequencing template. Method: immunoSEQ multiplex PCR; TCRdb's copy keeps in-frame clones and lacks some. The data hold about 290,000 clones, with 55% to 70% observed a single time. Described treatment: oral pan-JAK inhibitor, 5-10 mg twice daily. This clone was found a few times. Its antigen is unidentified. Distinct nucleotide sequences in the sample also encode this CDR3. Study results and caveats: The study found tofacitinib significantly decreased scalp clonality and expanded CD8+ clones among the top 100.

With V trimmed by 1 base and J by 2 bases, 2 bases remained unmatched. This CDR3 comprises 13 residues. CDR1 is SQVTM and CDR2 is ANQGSEA in the germline V gene. The TCR comes from a human donor with alopecia areata. The chain joins TRBV29-1 to TRBJ2-7; 7 bases fit TRBD1. The sequencing here drew on CD4+ T cells sorted from blood, taken at week 24, from a patient treated with tofacitinib. The DNA of the CDR3 is TGCAGCGTTGAAGGTCAGGGGGCCTACGAGCAGTACTTC. It translates to CSVEGQGAYEQYF.